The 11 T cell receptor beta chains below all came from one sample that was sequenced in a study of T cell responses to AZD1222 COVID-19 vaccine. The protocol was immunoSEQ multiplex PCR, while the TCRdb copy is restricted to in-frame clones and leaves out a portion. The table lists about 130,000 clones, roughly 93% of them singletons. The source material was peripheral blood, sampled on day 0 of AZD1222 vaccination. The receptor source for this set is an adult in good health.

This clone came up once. The CDR3 nucleotides are TGTGCCAGCAGCTTAATGCGGACTAGCGGGTACAATGAGCAGTTCTTC. It specifies CASSLMRTSGYNEQFF. The chain combines TRBV11-2 with TRBJ2-1, with 11 bases aligning to TRBD2. The CDR3 extends over 16 amino acids. Germline CDR1 reads SGHAT; CDR2 reads FQNNGV. Losses at the gene ends were 2 bases for V and 4 bases for J; bases not matched to a gene: 4.

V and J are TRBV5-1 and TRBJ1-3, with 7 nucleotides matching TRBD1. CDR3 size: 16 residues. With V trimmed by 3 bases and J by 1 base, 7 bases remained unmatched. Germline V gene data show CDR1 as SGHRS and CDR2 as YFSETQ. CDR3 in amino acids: CASSSTGVDSGNTIYF. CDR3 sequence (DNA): TGCGCCAGCAGCTCCACAGGGGTTGATTCTGGAAACACCATATATTTT.

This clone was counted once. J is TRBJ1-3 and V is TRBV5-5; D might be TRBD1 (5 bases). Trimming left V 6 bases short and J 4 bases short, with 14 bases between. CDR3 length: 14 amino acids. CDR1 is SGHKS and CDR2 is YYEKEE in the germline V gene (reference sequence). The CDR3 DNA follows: TGTGCCAGCACCAGGGACTTGTTAGGAAACACCATATATTTT. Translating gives CASTRDLLGNTIYF.

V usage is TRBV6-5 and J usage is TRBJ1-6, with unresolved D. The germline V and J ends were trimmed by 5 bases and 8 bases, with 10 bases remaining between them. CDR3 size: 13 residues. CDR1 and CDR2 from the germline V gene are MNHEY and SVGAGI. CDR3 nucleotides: TGTGCCAGCAGTCCAGACGGTGATTCACCCCTCCACTTT. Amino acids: CASSPDGDSPLHF.

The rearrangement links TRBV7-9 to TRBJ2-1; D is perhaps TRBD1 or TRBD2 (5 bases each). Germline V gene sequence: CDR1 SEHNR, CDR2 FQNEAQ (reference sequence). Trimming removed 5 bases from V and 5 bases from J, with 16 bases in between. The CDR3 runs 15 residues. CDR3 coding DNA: TGTGCCAGCAGCCCACCCGGGACGCAACACAATGAGCAGTTCTTC. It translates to CASSPPGTQHNEQFF.

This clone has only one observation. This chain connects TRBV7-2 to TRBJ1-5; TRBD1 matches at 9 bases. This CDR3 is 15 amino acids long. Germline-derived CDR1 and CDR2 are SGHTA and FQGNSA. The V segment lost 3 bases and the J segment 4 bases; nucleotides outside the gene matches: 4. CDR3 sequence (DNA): TGTGCCAGCAGCTTGGGACAGGGCAGAAATCAGCCCCAGCATTTT. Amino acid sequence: CASSLGQGRNQPQHF.

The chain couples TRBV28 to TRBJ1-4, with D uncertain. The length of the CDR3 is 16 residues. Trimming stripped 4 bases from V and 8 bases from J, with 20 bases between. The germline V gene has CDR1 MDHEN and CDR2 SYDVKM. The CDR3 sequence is CASSSKYKQLGEKLFF. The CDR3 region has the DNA TGTGCCAGCAGTTCAAAGTATAAGCAACTCGGGGAAAAACTGTTTTTT.

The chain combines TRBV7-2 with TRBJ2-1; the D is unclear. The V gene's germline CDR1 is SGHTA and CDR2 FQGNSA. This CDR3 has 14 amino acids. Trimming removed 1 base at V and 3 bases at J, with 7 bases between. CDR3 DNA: TGTGCCAGCAGCTTAGATTCGAACTACAATGAGCAGTTCTTC. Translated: CASSLDSNYNEQFF.

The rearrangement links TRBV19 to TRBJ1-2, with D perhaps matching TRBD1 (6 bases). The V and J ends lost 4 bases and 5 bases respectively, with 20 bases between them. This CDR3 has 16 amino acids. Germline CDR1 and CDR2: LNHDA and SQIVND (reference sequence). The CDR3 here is CASSTGLRGVRYGYTF. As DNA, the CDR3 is TGTGCCAGTAGTACCGGACTCAGGGGAGTACGGTATGGCTACACCTTC.

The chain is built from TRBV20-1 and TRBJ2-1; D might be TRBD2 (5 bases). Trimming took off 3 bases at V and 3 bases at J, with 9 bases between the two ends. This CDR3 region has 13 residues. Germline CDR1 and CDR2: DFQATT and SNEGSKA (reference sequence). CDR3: CSASPSFYNEQFF. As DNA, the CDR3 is TGCAGTGCTAGTCCTAGCTTCTACAATGAGCAGTTCTTC.

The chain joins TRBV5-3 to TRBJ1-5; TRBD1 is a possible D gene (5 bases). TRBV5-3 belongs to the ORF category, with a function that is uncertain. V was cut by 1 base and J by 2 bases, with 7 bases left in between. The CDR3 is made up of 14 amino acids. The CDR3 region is CARSLKQGNQPQHF. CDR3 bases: TGTGCCAGAAGCTTGAAACAGGGCAATCAGCCCCAGCATTTT.